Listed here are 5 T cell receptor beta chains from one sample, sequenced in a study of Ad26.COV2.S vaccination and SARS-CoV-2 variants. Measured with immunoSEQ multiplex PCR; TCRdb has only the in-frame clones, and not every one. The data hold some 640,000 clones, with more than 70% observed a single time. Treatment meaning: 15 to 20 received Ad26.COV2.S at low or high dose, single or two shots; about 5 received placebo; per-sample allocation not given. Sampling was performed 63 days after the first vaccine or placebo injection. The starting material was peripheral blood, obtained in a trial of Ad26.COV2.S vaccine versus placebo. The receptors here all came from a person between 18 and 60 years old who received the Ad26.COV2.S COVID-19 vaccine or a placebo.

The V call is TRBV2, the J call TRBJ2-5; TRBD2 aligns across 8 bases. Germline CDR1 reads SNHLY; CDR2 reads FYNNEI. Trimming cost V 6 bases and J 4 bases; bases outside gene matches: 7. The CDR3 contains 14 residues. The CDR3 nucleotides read TGTGCCAGCAGAGCATTAGCGGGATCAGAGACCCAGTACTTC. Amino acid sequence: CASRALAGSETQYF. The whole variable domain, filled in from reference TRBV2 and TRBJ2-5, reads EPEVTQTPSHQVTQMGQEVILRCVPISNHLYFYWYRQILGQKVEFLVSFYNNEISEKSEIFDDQFSVERPDGSNFTLKIRSTKLEDSAMYFCASRALAGSETQYFGPGTRLLVL.

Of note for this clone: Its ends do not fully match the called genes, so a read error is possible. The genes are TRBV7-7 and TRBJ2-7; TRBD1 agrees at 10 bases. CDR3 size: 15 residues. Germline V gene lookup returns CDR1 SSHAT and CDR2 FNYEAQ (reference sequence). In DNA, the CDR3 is TGTGCTAGCAGCCCCGGACAGGGGGGGGCCTACGAGCAGTACTTC. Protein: CASSPGQGGAYEQYF. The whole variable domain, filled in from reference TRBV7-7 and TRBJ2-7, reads GAGVSQSPRYKVTKRGQDVTLRCDPISSHATLYWYQQALGQGPEFLTYFNYEAQPDKSGLPSDRFSAERPEGSISTLTIQRTEQRDSAMYRCASSPGQGGAYEQYFGPGTRLTVT.

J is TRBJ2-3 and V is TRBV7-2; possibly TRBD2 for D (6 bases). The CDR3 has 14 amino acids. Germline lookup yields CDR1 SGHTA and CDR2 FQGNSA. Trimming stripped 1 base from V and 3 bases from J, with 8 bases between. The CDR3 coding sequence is TGTGCCAGCAGCTTAGACGCGGGGACAGATACGCAGTATTTT. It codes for CASSLDAGTDTQYF. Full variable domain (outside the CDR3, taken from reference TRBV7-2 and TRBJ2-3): GAGVSQSPSNKVTEKGKDVELRCDPISGHTALYWYRQSLGQGLEFLIYFQGNSAPDKSGLPSDRFSAERTGGSVSTLTIQRTQQEDSAVYLCASSLDAGTDTQYFGPGTRLTVL.

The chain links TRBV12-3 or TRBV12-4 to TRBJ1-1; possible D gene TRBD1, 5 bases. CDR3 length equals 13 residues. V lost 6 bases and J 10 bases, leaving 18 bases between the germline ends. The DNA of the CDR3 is TGTGCCAGCAGCCCCGGTCTCGGCGACAGAGCTTTCTTT. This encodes CASSPGLGDRAFF.

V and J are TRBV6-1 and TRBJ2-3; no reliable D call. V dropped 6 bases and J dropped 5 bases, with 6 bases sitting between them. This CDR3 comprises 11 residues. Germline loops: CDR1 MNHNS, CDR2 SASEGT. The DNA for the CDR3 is TGTGCCAGCAGGATGTTAGATACGCAGTATTTT. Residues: CASRMLDTQYF.